This is a list of T cell receptor beta chains from one sample in a study of beta chain features in type 1 diabetes. This table comes from immunoSEQ multiplex PCR, and its TCRdb copy is limited to in-frame clones, with some not included. The data contain fewer than 350,000 clones, 15% of them seen just once; the ten biggest clones take up approximately 0.015%. The sequencing sample was made of naive CD4+ T cells from blood. The receptors were sampled from a man aged 18 to 30 with type 1 diabetes. Each CDR3 is given with its conserved first and last residue. The D gene is left open where the match is weak. Size values are once, few and many counts, or a class for expanded clones, and some rows have none.

clone_size: few; d_call: -; j_call: TRBJ2-7; v_call: TRBV21-1; cdr3_length: 15; cdr3_nt: TGTGCCAGCAGCACTTGGGAATCTCGGAGGGGCGAGCAGTACTTC; cdr3_aa: CASSTWESRRGEQYF
clone_size: -; d_call: -; j_call: TRBJ1-1; v_call: TRBV4-3; cdr3_length: 15; cdr3_nt: TGCGCCAGCAGGCGTACAGGGTTGAGACACACTGAAGCTTTCTTT; cdr3_aa: CASRRTGLRHTEAFF
clone_size: -; d_call: -; j_call: TRBJ1-1; v_call: TRBV7-2; cdr3_length: 14; cdr3_nt: TGTGCCAGCATCATGGGACTTCGGAACACTGAAGCTTTCTTT; cdr3_aa: CASIMGLRNTEAFF
clone_size: once; d_call: TRBD1; j_call: TRBJ2-1; v_call: TRBV7-8; cdr3_length: 13; cdr3_nt: TGTGCCACCAAGGACAGGGGGGCGGGTGAGCAGTTCTTC; cdr3_aa: CATKDRGAGEQFF
clone_size: -; d_call: TRBD2; j_call: TRBJ2-1; v_call: TRBV7-9; cdr3_length: 15; cdr3_nt: TGTGCCAGCAGCTTCCTGACTAGCACCTCCAATGAGCAGTTCTTC; cdr3_aa: CASSFLTSTSNEQFF
clone_size: -; d_call: TRBD2; j_call: TRBJ2-7; v_call: TRBV2; cdr3_length: 14; cdr3_nt: TGTGCCAGCAGTATCCTAGCGGGGGGTGCCGAGCAGTACTTC; cdr3_aa: CASSILAGGAEQYF
clone_size: -; d_call: TRBD2; j_call: TRBJ2-7; v_call: TRBV10-3; cdr3_length: 15; cdr3_nt: TGTGCCATCAGTGGACGACTAGCGAGCTCCTACGAGCAGTACTTC; cdr3_aa: CAISGRLASSYEQYF
clone_size: few; d_call: TRBD2; j_call: TRBJ2-3; v_call: TRBV5-1; cdr3_length: 14; cdr3_nt: TGCGCCAGCAGCGATAGCGGGAGGCCAGATACGCAGTATTTT; cdr3_aa: CASSDSGRPDTQYF
clone_size: -; d_call: -; j_call: TRBJ1-2; v_call: TRBV6-6; cdr3_length: 15; cdr3_nt: TGTGCCAGCAGTTACGATGGGACACTTAACTATGGCTACACCTTC; cdr3_aa: CASSYDGTLNYGYTF
clone_size: few; d_call: -; j_call: TRBJ2-1; v_call: TRBV5-1; cdr3_length: 14; cdr3_nt: TGCGCCAGCAGCTTGGCGGGAGTTACTGATGAGCAGTTCTTC; cdr3_aa: CASSLAGVTDEQFF
clone_size: few; d_call: -; j_call: TRBJ2-1; v_call: TRBV5-1; cdr3_length: 13; cdr3_nt: TGCGCCAGCAGTTGGAGTCGGCGGGGTGAGCAGTTCTTC; cdr3_aa: CASSWSRRGEQFF
clone_size: -; d_call: -; j_call: TRBJ1-1; v_call: TRBV28; cdr3_length: 13; cdr3_nt: TGTGCCAGCAAGAGGCGGGGTAGGACTGAAGCTTTCTTT; cdr3_aa: CASKRRGRTEAFF
clone_size: -; d_call: -; j_call: TRBJ2-7; v_call: TRBV28; cdr3_length: 12; cdr3_nt: TGTGCCAGCAGTTTACAACAGTACGAGCAGTACTTC; cdr3_aa: CASSLQQYEQYF
clone_size: once; d_call: -; j_call: TRBJ2-5; v_call: TRBV27; cdr3_length: 17; cdr3_nt: TGTGCCAGCAGTTCACATGCCCCCGCCCCTCCGGGGGAGACCCAGTACTTC; cdr3_aa: CASSSHAPAPPGETQYF
clone_size: -; d_call: TRBD1; j_call: TRBJ2-7; v_call: TRBV28; cdr3_length: 13; cdr3_nt: TGTGCCAGCAGCCCCGGACAGGGCTACGAGCAGTACTTC; cdr3_aa: CASSPGQGYEQYF
clone_size: -; d_call: -; j_call: TRBJ1-1; v_call: TRBV27; cdr3_length: 15; cdr3_nt: TGTGCCAGCAGTTTAGTGGGGGCGCTGGGGACTGAAGCTTTCTTT; cdr3_aa: CASSLVGALGTEAFF
clone_size: few; d_call: TRBD2; j_call: TRBJ2-1; v_call: TRBV18; cdr3_length: 17; cdr3_nt: TGTGCCAGCTCACCAATTGCGGCCGGGACTATTAACAATGAGCAGTTCTTC; cdr3_aa: CASSPIAAGTINNEQFF
clone_size: -; d_call: -; j_call: TRBJ2-1; v_call: TRBV13; cdr3_length: 17; cdr3_nt: TGTGCCAGCAGCTTAGGATTACAGGATATCGTCTACAATGAGCAGTTCTTC; cdr3_aa: CASSLGLQDIVYNEQFF
clone_size: -; d_call: -; j_call: TRBJ1-2; v_call: TRBV5-1; cdr3_length: 16; cdr3_nt: TGCGCCAGCACCTTCTTCCCGGGGGTTAGTGACTATGGCTACACCTTC; cdr3_aa: CASTFFPGVSDYGYTF
clone_size: -; d_call: TRBD1; j_call: TRBJ1-5; v_call: TRBV6-1; cdr3_length: 16; cdr3_nt: TGTGCCAGCAGTGAAGATAGGACAGGGGGCCGGCAGCCCCAGCATTTT; cdr3_aa: CASSEDRTGGRQPQHF
clone_size: -; d_call: TRBD2; j_call: TRBJ2-7; v_call: TRBV9; cdr3_length: 18; cdr3_nt: TGTGCCAGCAGCGTAGGTCCTAGCGGGAGGGCCGCCTCCTCCGAGCAGTACTTC; cdr3_aa: CASSVGPSGRAASSEQYF
clone_size: few; d_call: TRBD1; j_call: TRBJ1-1; v_call: TRBV18; cdr3_length: 16; cdr3_nt: TGTGCCAGCTCGGCAAGGTCGGGACAGGGGAGGGCTGAAGCTTTCTTT; cdr3_aa: CASSARSGQGRAEAFF